This TCR beta chain stems from a study of cytomegalovirus exposure and HLA in healthy donors (dated by TCRdb to between 2016 and 2019). For context, the study as a whole: An earlier analysis of fewer than 750 of the donors reported 276 Gb of sequence data and 95 million to 140 million unique TCR beta sequences obtained from approximately 180 million T cells. Every repertoire in the discovery cohort had been generated on one and the same sequencing platform. Using immunosequencing, the study profiled T cell repertoires from 666 subjects and related those repertoires to cytomegalovirus serostatus. HLA typing included class I and class II loci at four-digit resolution. A later analysis re-examined previously published TCR beta repertoires from over 500 donors and added high-resolution HLA genotyping to investigate patterns of TCR occurrence. To decide whether each TCR beta V gene segment behaved as functional or pseudogenic, an earlier analysis of several hundred of the donors relied on high-throughput TCR beta sequencing. Donor age, sex, ethnicity and CMV serostatus were compiled alongside the repertoire data. The study aimed to test whether cataloging public T cell receptors could reveal signatures of past pathogen exposure. Rather than drawing on any new phenotypic data, the later analysis identified candidate immune exposures from TCR beta sequences and the way those sequences occurred across donors. On average, roughly 240,000 unique TCR beta nucleotide sequences were sequenced per donor among 398 genotyped donors of the cohort, with around 19% of those sequences being non-productive. High-throughput TCR immunosequencing, statistical association of individual TCRs with disease status, and machine learning were combined to predict cytomegalovirus infection status. Several DR-DQ haplotypes were handled as single units for association and clustering, since linkage in the cohort was strong. Typing coverage differed by locus: A, B, C, DRB1 and DQB1 were typed in roughly 620-630 donors, DQA1 in around 500, DPA1 in approximately 610, and DPB1 in 400 to 490. Besides the first cohort of some 670 subjects, a separate validation cohort made up of 120 different subjects was used. A later genetic analysis took genome-wide SNP genotypes for about 55% of the 666 donors and used that subset as a discovery cohort. Of the roughly 400 genotyped donors, approximately 82% fell in the genetic ancestry cluster associated with self-reported Caucasian donors. An early release that covered approximately 600 HLA-typed donors contained 250 to 350 gigabases of sequencing data and tens of millions of unique TCR sequences.

The germline V gene supplies CDR1 SGDLS and CDR2 YYNGEE. The CDR3 goes from the cysteine to the phenylalanine over 14 residues. Just the 42-base CDR3 DNA is kept, in frame starting at base 1. Trimming takes 4 bases off V and 0 bases off J; junction bases not matched to a gene: 4. Library creation used the immunoSEQ multiplex PCR assay. For the multiplex PCR, a mixture combining 60 forward primers for TCR Vbeta segments and 13 reverse primers for TCR Jbeta segments was used. The CDR3 region of rearranged TCR beta genes was amplified from genomic DNA with a multiplex PCR assay. On the Illumina HiSeq System, the amplified TCR beta libraries were sequenced as 87-base-pair reads. The authors processed their data as follows. A later analysis counted approximately 84 million unique TCR beta chains across the 640 or so repertoires, and 10 million to 12 million of these chains were shared by at least two donors. Raw reads were error-corrected and collapsed into unique sequences by a nearest-neighbor algorithm in which closely related sequences were merged to remove PCR and sequencing errors. CDR3 sequences were aligned to IMGT reference sequences to assign V, D and J gene segments. For a sequence to be retained, a match of at least six nucleotides to both a V gene segment and a J gene segment was required. A rearrangement was called productive if the CDR3 had no stop codons and remained in frame with V and J, and every other rearrangement was called non-productive. Following IMGT convention, CDR3 was defined as the stretch from the second conserved V-encoded cysteine up to the conserved J-encoded phenylalanine. In an earlier analysis of roughly 610 of the donors, sequences lacking an unambiguous match to a single V gene segment were excluded. An earlier analysis of 450 to 650 of the donors called V segments functional above 56.7% productive rearrangements and segregating when the between-donor standard deviation exceeded 5%. A statistical classification framework was built for diagnosing cytomegalovirus status from the catalog of TCR beta chain sequences. A later analysis assigned V and J genes by comparing TCR nucleotide sequences with IMGT/GENE-DB human TR gene sequences. Using the TCRdist pipeline, a later analysis assigned CDR3 sequences along with most-parsimonious VDJ recombination scenarios. In a later analysis, each TCR beta chain was defined by its CDR3 amino acid sequence together with its V-gene family, and reads lacking a unique V-gene family were excluded. A later analysis removed 500 to 650 highly shared, low-generation-probability nucleotide sequences to deal with suspected cross-contamination and a sequencing artifact. A later analysis calculated a clonal expansion index for each public chain from normalized within-repertoire ranks of inferred template counts. In a later analysis, generation probabilities were computed with a VDJ recombination model fitted to out-of-frame rearrangements, and the resulting probabilities were checked against IGoR. Hypergeometric tests were used in a later analysis to score TCR-TCR, TCR-HLA and TCR-CMV co-occurrence, with a repertoire-size bias correction applied to the TCR pairs. To estimate false discovery rates, a later analysis permuted the HLA or CMV assignments 20 times. In a later analysis, co-occurring TCRs were grouped using DBSCAN, with TCRdist sequence similarity added in when clustering inside HLA-allele-positive subsets. Repertoires with fewer than 30,000 or more than 120,000 public chains, plus five repertoires with anomalous nucleotide sharing, were excluded from co-occurrence clustering. Held by TCRdb, this immuneACCESS table contains in-frame sequences only and omits some clones. Under half of the omission traces to an unresolved V gene where checked; the cause of the rest is unknown. V and J calls and clone size are given by that table; D and trimming were obtained from the DNA. The sample includes 130,000 or so clones, with 60% to 85% observed a single time. The top ten hold around 3.6% of the sample.

Study-level results and caveats: The classifier was reported to diagnose cytomegalovirus status with high specificity and sensitivity in both the original cohort and the validation cohort. HLA typing was unavailable for some donors at each locus, so association tests used only the typed subset. Most CMV-associated TCR beta chains appeared to be HLA-restricted in a later analysis, and the HLA associations seemed to be driven largely by CMV exposure. A cluster of highly shared sequence variants was judged likely to be a technical artifact of the sequencing pipeline. The study listed 164 TCR beta chains as associated with cytomegalovirus. An earlier analysis of approximately 600 of the donors showed that most TCR beta V segments appeared in productive rearrangements either about 87% or about 30% of the time, which broadly matched IMGT annotations. A further reported finding was that TCR beta sequences accurately predicted the HLA-A and HLA-B alleles for most subjects in the first cohort. In a later analysis, the rate of TCR association differed among HLA loci, with DRB1 alleles having the most associated TCRs and HLA-C alleles having the fewest. Most TCR sequences were seen in very few donors, while some public TCRs were found in many individuals. Linkage disequilibrium might explain the correlated functional status among segregating V segments, but an unknown experimental factor could not be ruled out. Sequencing depth was assumed to be roughly uniform across donors in the presence/absence analyses, though that assumption may not hold. V-gene and J-gene trimming of TCR beta chains was associated with a missense DCLRE1C variant in a later genetic analysis, and the association was replicated in an independent cohort. Assigning TCR associations to individual alleles was difficult when HLA alleles, especially DR and DQ, strongly co-occurred. Because the 87-base-pair reads could not distinguish some IMGT-functional V segments, including TRBV6-2 and TRBV6-3, those segments were excluded. Some 15 rarely observed V segments, including chromosome 9 orphons, were excluded from the earlier analysis of several hundred of the donors because counts were too low. A later analysis reported that several top co-occurrence clusters appeared linked to parvovirus B19, influenza, CMV and Epstein-Barr virus. The cohort was sequenced for TCR beta chains only, and without alpha or paired-chain data the features that could be detected were limited. A later genetic analysis reported fewer N-insertions in productive TCRs among donors in an Asian-associated ancestry cluster than the approximately 670-donor mean. It was suggested by the authors that the approach could potentially be generalized to other disease states and immunological phenotypes. For the cohort, immune exposure information was limited to CMV serostatus. A later analysis associated 16,951 TCR beta sequences with specific HLA alleles at a false discovery rate of 0.05. In a later analysis, HLA-associated TCR beta chains were found to be more clonally expanded and to have lower generation probabilities than equally common non-associated chains. In vitro tests confirmed that three of the cytomegalovirus-associated TCR beta chains recognize cytomegalovirus antigens.

Concerning this clone: Its recognized antigen is unknown. Per-base quality was not reported, and no clone a single base away is much larger than it.

The cohort was made up of roughly 670 healthy bone marrow donors. At the time of sampling, all cohort members were nominally healthy, though unrecorded immune exposures were likely present. The donor was CMV seronegative and was included in the group of under 450 seronegative cohort members. A peripheral blood sample was provided by each donor, and peripheral blood mononuclear cells were used for TCR beta sequencing. The Qiagen DNeasy Blood Extraction Kit was used to extract genomic DNA from the blood cell samples. The rearrangement combines TRBV9 with TRBJ2-7, and 7 bases in between align with TRBD1. The receptor's source is a man aged 25 to 45 in good health and CMV-seronegative. The specimen sequenced was PBMCs. The CDR3 protein is CASSIGTASYEQYF. In nucleotide form, the sequence is TGTGCCAGCAGCATCGGGACAGCCTCCTACGAGCAGTACTTC.